Detailed here is one T cell receptor (beta chain). The ends were cut back, 4 bases at V and 4 bases at J, with 16 bases in the middle. In germline, CDR1 is SNHLY, CDR2 FYNNEI. This CDR3 contains 15 residues. In the authors' workflow: Amplification from reference gene primers served as the basis for estimated nucleated cell counts. Profiling relied on immunoSEQ multiplex PCR, and the TCRdb table lists in-frame clones only, not all of them. V and J calls and clone size are as listed in that table; D and trimming were resolved from the DNA. The repertoire holds 200,000 to 250,000 clones, with more than 70% as singletons. The source of the sample is a study of blood T cell repertoires in COVID-19. Study as a whole: From the United States, Italy and Spain came samples of acute and convalescent COVID-19. T cells, B-cell-depleted T cells, or PBMCs provided the cDNA or gDNA that served as material.

The receptor was derived from a woman aged 55-69 years with acute or convalescent COVID-19. Sequencing input: peripheral blood. V and J are TRBV2 and TRBJ1-2, with a tentative D call TRBD1 (6 bases). CDR3 sequence reads: CASSVGAGATYGYTF. The CDR3 region has the DNA TGTGCCAGCAGTGTAGGGGCAGGGGCGACCTATGGCTACACCTTC.